These 26 T cell receptor beta chains were all obtained from the same sample, sequenced in a study of blood T cell repertoires in COVID-19. TCRdb keeps only in-frame clones here, not all; method: immunoSEQ multiplex PCR. The table has roughly 88,000 clones, 80% to 90% seen once; the top ten hold roughly 15%. Sequencing used peripheral blood. The source of these receptors is an elderly woman with acute or convalescent COVID-19.

This clone came up once. The chain uses TRBV6-5 and TRBJ1-5; TRBD1 matches 7 bases. The ends lost 6 bases at V and 4 bases at J; junction bases unmatched: 3. CDR3 length: 13 amino acids. Germline V gene data show CDR1 as MNHEY and CDR2 as SVGAGI. The CDR3 sequence is CASRGDSNQPQHF. The CDR3, as DNA: TGTGCCAGCAGAGGGGACAGTAATCAGCCCCAGCATTTT.

This chain uses TRBV10-1 with TRBJ2-1; TRBD2 aligns across 9 bases. The CDR3 runs 15 residues. V shed 3 bases, J shed 7 bases, and the junction held 7 bases outside the gene matches. CDR1 WNHNN and CDR2 SYGVQD come from the germline V gene (reference sequence). CDR3 sequence reads: CASSDGTSTSNEQFF. The CDR3 region has the DNA TGCGCCAGCAGTGACGGGACTAGCACGAGTAATGAGCAGTTCTTC.

This rearrangement joins TRBV7-2 to TRBJ1-1; possibly TRBD1 for D (5 bases). Per germline, CDR1 SGHTA and CDR2 FQGNSA. The CDR3 spans 14 residues. V lost 6 bases to trimming and J lost 5 bases, with 16 bases between them. CDR3 amino acids: CASSSPLGATEAFF. CDR3 bases: TGTGCCAGCAGTTCCCCGCTAGGGGCGACTGAAGCTTTCTTT.

This clone was counted once. The chain has TRBV28 and TRBJ1-2, with 10 bases that match TRBD1. Germline-derived CDR1 and CDR2 are MDHEN and SYDVKM. The CDR3 is 15 residues long. Germline trimming cut 1 base from V and 7 bases from J; bases unmatched to any gene: 6. The CDR3 DNA reads TGTGCCAGCAGTTTATATGGACAGGGGGACAGTGGCTACACCTTC. This translates into CASSLYGQGDSGYTF.

V usage is TRBV11-2 and J usage is TRBJ2-1, with 10 nucleotides matching TRBD2. V lost 5 bases to trimming and J lost 7 bases; unmatched junction nucleotides: 17. From germline, CDR1 is SGHAT and CDR2 FQNNGV. The CDR3 has 18 amino acids. Written as DNA, the CDR3 is TGTGCCAGCAGCCCCCGCTTTGGAGTAAGCGGGGGGGCGAATGAGCAGTTCTTC. Translating it yields CASSPRFGVSGGANEQFF.

This clone was seen a handful of times. The chain uses TRBV3-1 (or the pseudogene TRBV3-2) and TRBJ1-2; 9 bases line up with TRBD1. This CDR3 is built from 15 residues. The germline gives CDR1 LGHDT, CDR2 YNNKEL (reference sequence). J gave up 8 bases and V 4 bases, and 11 bases lay outside the gene matches. The CDR3 loop reads CASSLRTGVKGGYTF. CDR3 nucleotide sequence: TGTGCCAGCAGCCTTCGGACAGGGGTCAAGGGCGGCTACACCTTC.

V gene TRBV15 combines with J gene TRBJ1-2, with D possibly being TRBD1 (5 bases). The V end was cut by 0 bases, the J end by 1 base, with 12 bases between. The CDR3 is 16 residues long. Germline V lookup: CDR1 LNHNV, CDR2 YYDKDF (reference sequence). Here the CDR3 reads CATSRELGQGNYGYTF. In DNA, the CDR3 is TGTGCCACCAGCAGAGAGTTGGGGCAGGGTAACTATGGCTACACCTTC.

This clone is a singleton in its sample. This chain links TRBV3-1 (or the pseudogene TRBV3-2) with TRBJ2-1; 9 bases are shared with TRBD2. The V and J ends lost 4 bases and 4 bases, in that order; junction bases with no gene match: 5. The germline CDR1 and CDR2 sequences are LGHDT and YNNKEL (reference sequence). The CDR3 contains 15 residues. CDR3 residues: CASSPTSGPYNEQFF. The CDR3, as DNA: TGTGCCAGCAGCCCGACTAGCGGACCATACAATGAGCAGTTCTTC.

With regard to this clone: One junction end does not reproduce the germline sequence, and a read error may be involved. This chain connects TRBV28 to TRBJ1-2, with 10 bases aligning to TRBD1. Germline V gene lookup returns CDR1 MDHEN and CDR2 SYDVKM. CDR3 length equals 16 residues. Written as DNA, the CDR3 is TGTGCCGGCAGCCACGGACAGGGGGTAATTATCTATGGCTACACCTTC. It specifies CAGSHGQGVIIYGYTF.

This clone is a singleton in its sample. The rearrangement links TRBV5-8 to TRBJ1-4; the match to TRBD1 covers 7 bases. CDR1 and CDR2 from the germline V gene are SGHTS and YDEGEE. V was pared by 0 bases and J by 8 bases, with 7 bases of the junction left unmatched. This CDR3 is 15 amino acids long. In nucleotides, the CDR3 is TGTGCCAGCAGCTTGGGACAGGGCCGTGGAGAAAAACTGTTTTTT. As protein: CASSLGQGRGEKLFF.

This clone was seen only a few times. The rearrangement links TRBV6-2 or TRBV6-3 to TRBJ1-3, with unresolved D. The germline V gene has CDR1 MNHEY and CDR2 SVGEGT. Trimming removed 5 bases from V and 2 bases from J, with 13 bases in between. There are 15 residues in the CDR3. CDR3 DNA: TGTGCCAGCAGTCGGACTCCCCAAACTGGAAACACCATATATTTT. As protein: CASSRTPQTGNTIYF.

This chain uses TRBV27 with TRBJ2-2; 10 bases fit TRBD1. Trimming cost V 2 bases and J 7 bases; bases outside gene matches: 4. The CDR3 runs to 15 residues. From germline, CDR1 is MNHEY and CDR2 SMNVEV (reference sequence). DNA of the CDR3: TGTGCCAGCAGTTTAGACAGGGGGCAGGGCGGGGAGCTGTTTTTT. Residues: CASSLDRGQGGELFF.

The chain couples TRBV19 to TRBJ2-1; perhaps TRBD1 as D (7 bases). The CDR3 has 15 residues. Per the germline V gene, CDR1 is LNHDA and CDR2 is SQIVND (reference sequence). V lost 3 bases to trimming and J lost 3 bases, with 12 bases between them. The DNA for the CDR3 is TGTGCCAGTAGTATGGGTCAGGGGGGCTACAATGAGCAGTTCTTC. Translating it yields CASSMGQGGYNEQFF.

This chain connects TRBV28 to TRBJ1-5; possibly TRBD1 for D (5 bases). V was shortened by 7 bases and J by 0 bases, with 13 bases between the two germline ends. Germline V lookup: CDR1 MDHEN, CDR2 SYDVKM. This CDR3 is 15 amino acids long. CDR3 nucleotides: TGTGCCAGCACCACACAGGAGTATAGCAATCAGCCCCAGCATTTT. This translates into CASTTQEYSNQPQHF.

The CDR3 loop is CASSYSGGSQTQYF. CDR3 nucleotides: TGTGCCAGCAGTTACTCGGGGGGGTCGCAGACCCAGTACTTC. The chain joins TRBV6-5 to TRBJ2-5; 7 positions agree with TRBD2. This CDR3 spans 14 amino acids. CDR1 is MNHEY and CDR2 is SVGAGI in the germline V gene. V lost 0 bases, J lost 6 bases, and 4 bases stayed unmatched.

There are a few counts of this clone. V is TRBV3-1 (or the pseudogene TRBV3-2) and J is TRBJ1-1; tentative D call: TRBD1 (6 bases). The CDR3 is made up of 13 amino acids. Germline CDR1 and CDR2: LGHDT and YNNKEL (reference sequence). V was trimmed by 1 base and J by 11 bases, leaving 14 bases between them. The CDR3, as DNA: TGTGCCAGCAGCCAAGGCAGGGCTGACAGGGCTTTCTTT. Its translation is CASSQGRADRAFF.

This clone was detected once. The chain joins TRBV20-1 to TRBJ2-3; 7 positions match TRBD2. V lost 3 bases and J lost 1; bases outside the gene matches: 10. The CDR3 extends over 16 amino acids. CDR1 DFQATT and CDR2 SNEGSKA come from the germline V gene (reference sequence). CDR3 region: CSASGGGTEGTDTQYF. The DNA for the CDR3 is TGCAGTGCTAGTGGGGGAGGGACTGAAGGCACAGATACGCAGTATTTT.

This clone was found a few times. The genes are TRBV7-2 and TRBJ1-1; no clear D gene. CDR1 and CDR2 (germline): SGHTA, FQGNSA. Trimming removed 4 bases at V and 6 bases at J, with 15 bases between. The CDR3 length is 14 residues. As DNA, the CDR3 is TGTGCCAGCAGCTCGACGACACCGATGCCTGAAGCTTTCTTT. This encodes CASSSTTPMPEAFF.

The chain carries TRBV6-5 and TRBJ1-2; possible D gene TRBD1, 5 bases. This CDR3 is built from 13 residues. Trimming took 6 bases from V and 4 from J, leaving 12 bases between them. The germline CDR1 and CDR2 sequences are MNHEY and SVGAGI. The chain's CDR3 is CASSPDNVYGYTF. CDR3 in DNA: TGTGCCAGCAGCCCGGACAACGTCTATGGCTACACCTTC.

The genes are TRBV6-5 and TRBJ1-2; TRBD1 matches at 8 bases. The CDR3 sequence is 15 residues long. The germline CDR1 and CDR2 sequences are MNHEY and SVGAGI. J was trimmed by 0 bases and V by 2 bases; bases with no gene match: 2. The CDR3 reads CASSYGQGANYGYTF. The CDR3 nucleotides are TGTGCCAGCAGTTACGGACAGGGAGCTAACTATGGCTACACCTTC.

This clone has more than one count but fewer than ten. The chain joins TRBV5-4 to TRBJ1-1, with D possibly TRBD1 on 5 matching bases. There are 17 residues in the CDR3. Germline CDR1 SGHNT, CDR2 YYREEE (reference sequence). Trimming pared 4 bases from V and 1 base from J, leaving 20 bases between. In nucleotides, the CDR3 is TGTGCCAGCAGCAAAACTCCGACTCAGGGAAGGAACACTGAAGCTTTCTTT. It yields the protein CASSKTPTQGRNTEAFF.

This chain uses TRBV9 with TRBJ2-1, with 7 positions matching TRBD1. Germline assignment: CDR1 SGDLS and CDR2 YYNGEE. This CDR3 contains 20 residues. The V segment lost 1 base and the J segment 0 bases; nucleotides outside the gene matches: 16. The CDR3 spells CASSVHREQGLPSSYNEQFF. DNA for the CDR3: TGTGCCAGCAGCGTACATCGGGAACAGGGGCTTCCTAGCTCCTACAATGAGCAGTTCTTC.

The chain recombines TRBV4-1 with TRBJ2-7; D call uncertain. Trimming pared 0 bases from V and 2 bases from J, leaving 8 bases between. The CDR3 sequence is 14 residues long. Germline CDR1 and CDR2: MGHRA and YSYEKL. CDR3 coding DNA: TGCGCCAGCAGCCAAGATGGAACAGCCTACGAGCAGTACTTC. Its protein product is CASSQDGTAYEQYF.

CDR3 in DNA: TGCGCCAGCAGTGCCAGGGCCCCCTACGAGCAGTACTTC. Its protein product is CASSARAPYEQYF. This chain joins TRBV10-2 and TRBJ2-7, with D tentatively TRBD1 (5 bases). Trimming pared 4 bases from V and 2 bases from J, leaving 9 bases between. CDR3 size: 13 residues. Germline values: CDR1 WSHSY, CDR2 SAAADI.

J is TRBJ2-2 and V is TRBV19; 9 bases match TRBD2. The CDR3 spans 18 residues. Losses at the gene ends were 6 bases for V and 7 bases for J; bases not matched to a gene: 18. Germline-derived CDR1 and CDR2 are LNHDA and SQIVND (reference sequence). CDR3 loop: CASRAGGLAGGRSGELFF. Written as DNA, the CDR3 is TGTGCCAGTAGAGCGGGGGGCCTTGCCGGAGGGAGGAGCGGGGAGCTGTTTTTT.

Only a few counts were recorded for this clone. The chain uses TRBV5-1 and TRBJ2-3; no definite D call. Germline lookup yields CDR1 SGHRS and CDR2 YFSETQ. This CDR3 spans 12 amino acids. V was cut by 1 base and J by 6 bases, with 6 bases left in between. CDR3 amino acids: CASSLTRDTQYF. CDR3 nucleotide sequence: TGCGCCAGCAGCTTGACGCGGGATACGCAGTATTTT.